The 31 T cell receptor beta chains below come from one sample, sequenced in a study of T cell responses to AZD1222 COVID-19 vaccine. Repertoires were generated with immunoSEQ multiplex PCR, while TCRdb's copy carries only in-frame clones and drops some. The table records approximately 160,000 clones, about nine tenths of them present only once. The sequencing used peripheral blood, collected on day 0 of AZD1222 vaccination. These receptors originate from an adult in good health.

This chain connects TRBV2 to TRBJ1-2; D is undetermined. The ends were cut back, 8 bases at V and 2 bases at J, with 6 bases in the middle. This CDR3 is 11 amino acids long. CDR1 and CDR2 from the germline V gene are SNHLY and FYNNEI. CDR3 in DNA: TGTGCCAGCGGGCCCAACTATGGCTACACCTTC. This sequence encodes CASGPNYGYTF.

The chain is built from TRBV6-5 and TRBJ2-5, with TRBD2 matching 14 bases. V lost 2 bases and J lost 4; bases outside the gene matches: 0. The germline V gene encodes CDR1 MNHEY and CDR2 SVGAGI. The CDR3 covers 15 residues. The CDR3 region is CASSYGTSGRETQYF. The CDR3 DNA reads TGTGCCAGCAGTTACGGGACTAGCGGGAGAGAGACCCAGTACTTC.

The J gene is TRBJ2-5, the V gene TRBV19; 9 bases agree with TRBD2. This CDR3 comprises 22 residues. The trim removed 5 bases at V and 2 bases at J, leaving 27 bases unmatched. The germline CDR1 and CDR2 sequences are LNHDA and SQIVND (reference sequence). The CDR3: CASSFGRRPAYRLADDQETQYF. CDR3 bases: TGTGCCAGTAGTTTCGGCCGACGCCCAGCATACCGACTAGCGGATGATCAAGAGACCCAGTACTTC.

This clone appeared a few times. The chain uses TRBV28 and TRBJ2-2; 10 positions agree with TRBD1. In germline, CDR1 is MDHEN, CDR2 SYDVKM. This CDR3 is built from 15 residues. The V and J ends lost 3 bases and 6 bases, in that order; junction bases with no gene match: 4. This CDR3 is CASSFGTGVSGELFF. The CDR3 DNA is TGTGCCAGCAGTTTTGGGACAGGGGTGTCCGGGGAGCTGTTTTTT.

The chain uses TRBV6-4 and TRBJ1-4; D remains ambiguous. In germline, CDR1 is MRHNA, CDR2 SNTAGT. Trimming removed 2 bases from V and 4 bases from J, with 5 bases in between. The CDR3 has 13 amino acids. The CDR3 here is CASSDGNNEKLFF. The DNA of the CDR3 is TGTGCCAGCAGTGACGGGAATAATGAAAAACTGTTTTTT.

V usage is TRBV5-4 and J usage is TRBJ2-5, with 8 bases identical to TRBD1. The CDR3 length is 16 residues. Trimming took 4 bases from V and 2 from J; bases not matched to a gene: 10. Germline V gene data show CDR1 as SGHNT and CDR2 as YYREEE (reference sequence). CDR3 in amino acids: CASSRRRTGLQETQYF. The CDR3 DNA follows: TGTGCCAGCAGCCGAAGACGGACAGGGCTTCAAGAGACCCAGTACTTC. The variable domain in full, completed from reference TRBV5-4 and TRBJ2-5, reads ETGVTQSPTHLIKTRGQQVTLRCSSQSGHNTVSWYQQALGQGPQFIFQYYREEENGRGNFPPRFSGLQFPNYSSELNVNALELDDSALYLCASSRRRTGLQETQYFGPGTRLLVL.

This clone showed up just a few times. This chain uses TRBV12-3 or TRBV12-4 with TRBJ1-2, with D perhaps matching TRBD1 (5 bases). The CDR3 contains 12 residues. V was cut by 3 bases and J by 7 bases, with 9 bases left in between. CDR3 bases: TGTGCCAGCAGTTTCCGCGGGGGTGGCTACACCTTC. It yields the protein CASSFRGGGYTF.

The chain couples TRBV5-1 to TRBJ2-2; D not resolved. The germline V gene has CDR1 SGHRS and CDR2 YFSETQ. V was pared by 3 bases and J by 4 bases, with 13 bases between. There are 15 residues in the CDR3. In nucleotides, the CDR3 is TGCGCCAGCAGCTCCCAAGGAGTGGGCACCGGGGAGCTGTTTTTT. Protein: CASSSQGVGTGELFF.

The rearrangement uses TRBV28 and TRBJ1-1; D remains ambiguous. The CDR3 has 13 amino acids. Trimming removed 4 bases from V and 10 bases from J, with 16 bases in between. From germline, CDR1 is MDHEN and CDR2 SYDVKM. The CDR3 loop reads CASSSLASLGAFF. The CDR3 DNA follows: TGTGCCAGCAGTTCCTTAGCTTCCCTGGGAGCTTTCTTT.

V gene TRBV5-1 combines with J gene TRBJ1-6; the D is unclear. The V end was cut by 0 bases, the J end by 0 bases, with 10 bases between. Germline lookup yields CDR1 SGHRS and CDR2 YFSETQ. The CDR3 runs 17 residues. The CDR3 sequence: CASSLAEPSSYNSPLHF. DNA of the CDR3: TGCGCCAGCAGCTTGGCCGAGCCGAGCTCCTATAATTCACCCCTCCACTTT. Filled out from reference TRBV5-1 and TRBJ1-6, the complete variable domain reads KAGVTQTPRYLIKTRGQQVTLSCSPISGHRSVSWYQQTPGQGLQFLFEYFSETQRNKGNFPGRFSGRQFSNSRSEMNVSTLELGDSALYLCASSLAEPSSYNSPLHFGNGTRLTVT.

The chain joins TRBV7-9 to TRBJ1-1, with TRBD1 matching 7 bases. The V gene end was trimmed by 4 bases and the J gene end by 8 bases; junction bases not matched to a gene: 10. The CDR3 has 14 amino acids. Germline CDR1 is SEHNR and CDR2 is FQNEAQ (reference sequence). CDR3 nucleotides: TGTGCCAGCAGCTCCCAGAACAGGGGTTCGGAAGCTTTCTTT. Residues: CASSSQNRGSEAFF.

The J gene is TRBJ2-7, the V gene TRBV7-3; unclear D gene. This CDR3 comprises 14 residues. The V end was cut by 2 bases, the J end by 2 bases, with 10 bases between. Germline V gene lookup returns CDR1 SGHTA and CDR2 FQGTGA. CDR3 loop: CASSLEVGTYEQYF. In DNA, the CDR3 is TGTGCCAGCAGCTTAGAGGTGGGGACCTACGAGCAGTACTTC.

This chain links TRBV7-2 with TRBJ2-1, with 13 positions matching TRBD2. Germline V gene sequence: CDR1 SGHTA, CDR2 FQGNSA. CDR3 length equals 18 residues. Trimming removed 5 bases from V and 6 bases from J; junction bases left unmatched: 13. The CDR3 DNA sequence: TGTGCCAGCAGCCTGCGGACCGGACTAGCGGGAGCGATCAATGAGCAGTTCTTC. Translated, it gives CASSLRTGLAGAINEQFF.

The rearrangement links TRBV7-9 to TRBJ1-4; D call uncertain. V lost 5 bases to trimming and J lost 0 bases, with 16 bases between them. In germline, CDR1 is SEHNR, CDR2 FQNEAQ (reference sequence). This CDR3 contains 17 residues. CDR3 region: CASSPFMAGTTNEKLFF. DNA for the CDR3: TGTGCCAGCAGCCCATTTATGGCCGGGACAACTAATGAAAAACTGTTTTTT. Full variable domain (remainder filled in from reference TRBV7-9 and TRBJ1-4): DTGVSQNPRHKITKRGQNVTFRCDPISEHNRLYWYRQTLGQGPEFLTYFQNEAQLEKSRLLSDRFSAERPKGSFSTLEIQRTEQGDSAMYLCASSPFMAGTTNEKLFFGSGTQLSVL.

The rearrangement uses TRBV5-5 and TRBJ1-2; 9 nucleotides match TRBD1. V was clipped by 3 bases and J by 7 bases; unmatched bases: 7. This CDR3 spans 14 amino acids. CDR1 and CDR2 from the germline V gene are SGHKS and YYEKEE (reference sequence). CDR3 sequence (DNA): TGTGCCAGCAGCTATTCCGGGACAGGGTTTGGCTACACCTTC. It encodes CASSYSGTGFGYTF. Complete variable domain (other parts from reference TRBV5-5 and TRBJ1-2): DAGVTQSPTHLIKTRGQQVTLRCSPISGHKSVSWYQQVLGQGPQFIFQYYEKEERGRGNFPDRFSARQFPNYSSELNVNALLLGDSALYLCASSYSGTGFGYTFGSGTRLTVV.

The V and J genes are TRBV6-2 or TRBV6-3 and TRBJ1-5; the match to TRBD1 covers 10 bases. This CDR3 is 15 amino acids long. V shed 5 bases and J 4 bases; nucleotides not matched to a gene: 5. Germline V lookup: CDR1 MNHEY, CDR2 SVGEGT. The CDR3 spells CASSGDRGGNQPQHF. The CDR3 coding sequence is TGTGCCAGCAGTGGGGACAGGGGAGGGAATCAGCCCCAGCATTTT.

The chain links TRBV5-4 to TRBJ2-1; TRBD2 agrees at 12 bases. V shed 4 bases, J shed 2 bases, and the junction held 4 bases outside the gene matches. In germline, CDR1 is SGHNT, CDR2 YYREEE (reference sequence). The CDR3 is made up of 16 amino acids. The CDR3 coding sequence is TGTGCCAGCAGCCCAAGGACTAGCGGGACCTACAATGAGCAGTTCTTC. It yields the protein CASSPRTSGTYNEQFF.

V usage is TRBV24-1 and J usage is TRBJ2-3; D unresolved. There are 15 residues in the CDR3. Trimming shortened V by 4 bases and J by 0 bases, and 10 bases separated the two germline ends. CDR1 and CDR2 (germline): KGHDR, SFDVKD. As DNA, the CDR3 is TGTGCCACCAGTGACTCAGGACCCAGCACAGATACGCAGTATTTT. This encodes CATSDSGPSTDTQYF.

V and J are TRBV12-3 or TRBV12-4 and TRBJ1-2, with 8 bases lining up with TRBD1. Trimming cost V 1 base and J 9 bases; bases outside gene matches: 4. The CDR3 loop spans 13 amino acids. CDR3 in amino acids: CASSLGQGTRYTF. CDR3 in DNA: TGTGCCAGCAGTTTAGGACAGGGGACACGCTACACCTTC.

The gene calls are TRBV29-1 and TRBJ2-7; 7 nucleotides align to TRBD1. V gave up 6 bases and J gave up 7 bases; unmatched junction bases: 9. Germline lookup yields CDR1 SQVTM and CDR2 ANQGSEA. The CDR3 extends over 12 amino acids. The CDR3 DNA follows: TGCAGCGTCCTCACAGGGGTCGGGGAGCAGTACTTC. Protein product: CSVLTGVGEQYF.

The V and J genes are TRBV19 and TRBJ2-7, with unresolved D. Germline values: CDR1 LNHDA, CDR2 SQIVND (reference sequence). This CDR3 comprises 14 residues. The V end lost 1 base, the J end lost 1 base, and 8 bases lay between the germline ends. Here the CDR3 reads CASSIGHRSYEQYF. Written as DNA, the CDR3 is TGTGCCAGTAGTATAGGGCACAGATCCTACGAGCAGTACTTC.

The chain joins TRBV29-1 to TRBJ1-2; a weak D match, TRBD1 (6 bases). The CDR3 has 13 amino acids. Per germline, CDR1 SQVTM and CDR2 ANQGSEA. Trimming took off 6 bases at V and 4 bases at J, with 15 bases between the two ends. Written as DNA, the CDR3 is TGCAGCGTCCGGACAGAACAAATCTATGGCTACACCTTC. Its protein product is CSVRTEQIYGYTF.

J is TRBJ2-1 and V is TRBV24-1, with D unresolved. The germline gives CDR1 KGHDR, CDR2 SFDVKD. The CDR3 runs 13 residues. Trimming pared 1 base from V and 6 bases from J, leaving 6 bases between. CDR3 sequence: CATSDFGVNEQFF. As DNA, the CDR3 is TGTGCCACCAGTGATTTTGGGGTCAATGAGCAGTTCTTC.

CDR3 sequence: CASSLPGNEQFF. The CDR3 nucleotides read TGTGCCAGCAGCTTGCCAGGCAATGAGCAGTTCTTC. The chain recombines TRBV5-4 with TRBJ2-1, with D hard to call. V was trimmed by 1 base and J by 6 bases, leaving 5 bases between them. The CDR3 totals 12 residues. The V gene's germline CDR1 is SGHNT and CDR2 YYREEE (reference sequence). Combining the CDR3 with reference TRBV5-4 and TRBJ2-1 gives the whole variable domain ETGVTQSPTHLIKTRGQQVTLRCSSQSGHNTVSWYQQALGQGPQFIFQYYREEENGRGNFPPRFSGLQFPNYSSELNVNALELDDSALYLCASSLPGNEQFFGPGTRLTVL.

J is TRBJ1-2 and V is TRBV19, with TRBD1 matching 7 bases. J was trimmed by 1 base and V by 2 bases; bases with no gene match: 16. Per the germline V gene, CDR1 is LNHDA and CDR2 is SQIVND (reference sequence). This CDR3 is 19 amino acids long. The CDR3 DNA reads as TGTGCCAGTAGTATACGGGACAGAGGGGGAGTGAAGTATAACTATGGCTACACCTTC. Encoded protein: CASSIRDRGGVKYNYGYTF.

This chain connects TRBV5-1 to TRBJ2-7; D gene unclear. The CDR3 is made up of 11 amino acids. The germline V gene encodes CDR1 SGHRS and CDR2 YFSETQ. Trimming removed 6 bases at V and 2 bases at J, with 6 bases between. In DNA, the CDR3 is TGCGCCAGCAACGGGCCCTACGAGCAGTACTTC. Translating it yields CASNGPYEQYF.

This clone was picked up one time. The chain links TRBV11-3 to TRBJ2-4; weak D call: TRBD2 (5 bases). Trimming cost V 1 base and J 0 bases, with 16 bases left between them. The CDR3 covers 18 residues. Germline V gives CDR1 SGHNT, CDR2 YENEEA. CDR3 in DNA: TGTGCCAGCAGCTTAGGTCGGTTGGTAGGACTAGCCAAAAACATTCAGTACTTC. Its translation is CASSLGRLVGLAKNIQYF.

CDR3 amino acids: CASSWEGGTEAFF. The CDR3 bases are TGTGCCAGTAGTTGGGAGGGAGGCACTGAAGCTTTCTTT. The genes are TRBV19 and TRBJ1-1; D gene uncertain. The V gene's germline CDR1 is LNHDA and CDR2 SQIVND (reference sequence). The CDR3 is 13 residues long. Trimming took 5 bases from V and 4 from J, leaving 11 bases between them. Using reference TRBV19 and TRBJ1-1 for the parts outside the CDR3, the full variable domain is DGGITQSPKYLFRKEGQNVTLSCEQNLNHDAMYWYRQDPGQGLRLIYYSQIVNDFQKGDIAEGYSVSREKKESFPLTVTSAQKNPTAFYLCASSWEGGTEAFFGQGTRLTVV.

This clone was counted once. The rearrangement joins TRBV27 to TRBJ1-1; tentatively, D is TRBD1 (5 bases). This CDR3 has 14 amino acids. Germline V gene data show CDR1 as MNHEY and CDR2 as SMNVEV (reference sequence). Trimming took off 2 bases at V and 8 bases at J, with 15 bases between the two ends. The CDR3 DNA reads as TGTGCCAGCAGTTTACGGTTCGGGGGGAGAGAAGCTTTCTTT. This encodes CASSLRFGGREAFF.

V gene TRBV28 combines with J gene TRBJ2-4; 9 bases match TRBD1. The junction had 8 bases not matched to a gene; V was cut back by 6 bases and J by 5 bases. The CDR3 contains 15 residues. Germline assignment: CDR1 MDHEN and CDR2 SYDVKM. The CDR3: CASSEQGAGENIQYF. In DNA, the CDR3 is TGTGCCAGCAGCGAACAGGGGGCCGGGGAAAACATTCAGTACTTC.

The CDR3 region has the DNA TGTGCCAGCACTCAGAACAGGGGGCGGTACGAGCAGTACTTC. Translation gives CASTQNRGRYEQYF. The V and J genes are TRBV6-5 and TRBJ2-7; 9 bases agree with TRBD1. The CDR3 runs to 14 residues. The V gene end was trimmed by 7 bases and the J gene end by 4 bases; junction bases not matched to a gene: 8. Germline CDR1 is MNHEY and CDR2 is SVGAGI.